The rows below give T cell receptor beta chains drawn from one sample of a study of Ad26.COV2.S vaccination and SARS-CoV-2 variants. Profiling relied on immunoSEQ multiplex PCR, and the TCRdb table lists in-frame clones only, not all of them. The sample lists 300,000 to 350,000 clones; 86% were seen once. Sequences were derived from peripheral blood, sampled in a trial of Ad26.COV2.S vaccine versus placebo. These receptors all come from a person aged 18-65 years who received the Ad26.COV2.S COVID-19 vaccine or a placebo. CDR3s include the opening cysteine and the closing phenylalanine or tryptophan. A D gene is named only where the DNA matches it firmly. Clone sizes are given selectively: once, few, many, or a class where the clone is expanded.

j_gene	d_gene	v_gene	abundance	CDR3aa	CDR3nt
TRBJ2-3	-	TRBV21-1	-	CASSPSGTAPGTQYF	TGTGCCAGCAGCCCCTCGGGGACAGCGCCAGGTACGCAGTATTTT
TRBJ2-3	TRBD2	TRBV10-3	-	CAISGSGGAADTQYF	TGTGCCATCAGTGGGAGCGGGGGGGCCGCAGATACGCAGTATTTT
TRBJ1-3	-	TRBV14	few	CASSQQTGYAAGNTIYF	TGTGCCAGCAGCCAACAGACAGGCTATGCGGCGGGAAACACCATATATTTT
TRBJ2-5	-	TRBV5-6	-	CASSSQGGWETQYF	TGTGCCAGCAGCTCGCAAGGGGGGTGGGAGACCCAGTACTTC
TRBJ2-7	-	TRBV19	-	CAAGAGSSYEQYF	TGTGCCGCCGGGGCGGGGAGCTCCTACGAGCAGTACTTC
TRBJ2-5	TRBD2	TRBV4-1	-	CASSPPSGGETQYF	TGCGCCAGCAGCCCTCCTAGCGGGGGAGAGACCCAGTACTTC
TRBJ1-1	-	TRBV7-9	-	CASSLLPLGTAGIEAFF	TGTGCCAGCAGCTTACTCCCTCTCGGCACAGCGGGAATTGAAGCTTTCTTT
TRBJ2-7	TRBD1	TRBV6-5	-	CASSYPGQGGYEQYF	TGTGCCAGCAGTTATCCGGGACAGGGCGGCTACGAGCAGTACTTC
TRBJ2-1	TRBD2	TRBV4-3	-	CASSRAGGPVDEQFF	TGCGCCAGCAGCCGAGCGGGGGGGCCTGTGGATGAGCAGTTCTTC
TRBJ2-5	-	TRBV7-9	-	CASSPSTRGYQETQYF	TGTGCCAGCAGCCCAAGTACCCGGGGGTACCAAGAGACCCAGTACTTC
TRBJ2-2	TRBD1	TRBV10-3	-	CAISEARDRVTGELFF	TGTGCCATCAGTGAGGCCCGGGACAGGGTGACCGGGGAGCTGTTTTTT
TRBJ1-6	-	TRBV10-3	few	CAISTDRSLKNSPLHF	TGTGCCATCAGTACCGACAGGTCGTTAAAGAATTCACCCCTCCACTTT
TRBJ1-2	-	TRBV11-2	-	CASSFGGGYGYTF	TGTGCCAGCAGCTTCGGAGGGGGGTATGGCTACACCTTC
TRBJ2-7	TRBD2	TRBV10-2	-	CASSESGGDYEQYF	TGCGCCAGCAGTGAGTCGGGGGGGGACTACGAGCAGTACTTC
TRBJ1-5	-	TRBV18	few	CASSPAGNQPQHF	TGTGCCAGCTCACCGGCAGGGAACCAGCCCCAGCATTTT
TRBJ2-5	-	TRBV7-3	-	CASSSDGQETQYF	TGTGCCAGCAGTTCTGACGGACAAGAGACCCAGTACTTC
TRBJ1-2	-	TRBV2	-	CASSERQYGYTF	TGTGCCAGCAGCGAGCGACAGTATGGCTACACCTTC
TRBJ1-2	-	TRBV28	-	CASRSGAAGYTF	TGTGCCAGCAGATCCGGGGCAGCTGGCTACACCTTC
TRBJ2-7	TRBD2	TRBV11-2	-	CASTKGGGDYEQYF	TGTGCCAGCACCAAGGGTGGGGGGGACTACGAGCAGTACTTC
TRBJ1-4	-	TRBV7-9	-	CASSLGGRDEKLFF	TGTGCCAGCAGCTTAGGAGGGAGGGATGAAAAACTGTTTTTT
TRBJ1-1	-	TRBV28	-	CATHTNTEAFF	TGTGCCACCCACACGAACACTGAAGCTTTCTTT
TRBJ1-1	-	TRBV6-2/TRBV6-3	-	CASSSTDRPSEAFF	TGTGCCAGCAGTTCTACCGACAGACCTTCTGAAGCTTTCTTT
TRBJ2-7	TRBD1	TRBV5-4	-	CASSAEGDRLREQYF	TGTGCCAGCAGCGCGGAGGGGGACAGGCTTCGAGAGCAGTACTTC
TRBJ2-6	-	TRBV27	-	CASSLTTSGANVLTF	TGTGCCAGCAGTTTAACGACGTCTGGGGCCAACGTCCTGACTTTC
TRBJ2-5	-	TRBV7-2	-	CASSLFLMGRQETQYF	TGTGCCAGCAGCTTGTTCCTCATGGGTCGTCAAGAGACCCAGTACTTC
TRBJ1-5	-	TRBV12-3/TRBV12-4	-	CASSVQNQPQHF	TGTGCCAGCAGTGTACAGAATCAGCCCCAGCATTTT
TRBJ1-1	TRBD1	TRBV10-3	-	CAISDGTGGPEAFF	TGTGCCATCAGTGATGGGACAGGGGGCCCTGAAGCTTTCTTT
TRBJ1-1	-	TRBV6-5	-	CASSRQGSWNTEAFF	TGTGCCAGCAGTCGCCAGGGGAGTTGGAACACTGAAGCTTTCTTT
TRBJ1-1	TRBD1	TRBV6-5	-	CASSYGTGSFRTEAFF	TGTGCCAGCAGTTACGGGACAGGGTCGTTTCGCACTGAAGCTTTCTTT
TRBJ2-5	TRBD1	TRBV6-5	-	CASSSAGTVQETQYF	TGTGCCAGCAGTTCCGCAGGGACAGTTCAAGAGACCCAGTACTTC
TRBJ1-1	TRBD1	TRBV20-1	-	CSGQGTTEAFF	TGCTCAGGACAGGGGACCACTGAAGCTTTCTTT
TRBJ2-7	TRBD2	TRBV4-2	-	CASSPGGGRYEQYF	TGTGCCAGCAGCCCAGGCGGGGGGCGCTACGAGCAGTACTTC
TRBJ2-1	-	TRBV9	-	CASSGAVDNEQFF	TGTGCCAGCAGCGGGGCTGTGGACAATGAGCAGTTCTTC
TRBJ1-1	-	TRBV19	once	CASSITSDTEAFF	TGTGCCAGTAGTATAACATCGGACACTGAAGCTTTCTTT
TRBJ1-2	-	TRBV3-1/TRBV3-2	once	CASSQANYGYTF	TGTGCCAGCAGCCAAGCCAACTATGGCTACACCTTC
TRBJ2-1	-	TRBV7-2	-	CASQFSRDNEQFF	TGTGCCAGCCAATTCTCCAGGGACAATGAGCAGTTCTTC
TRBJ2-7	TRBD1	TRBV6-1	-	CASSQGQGFGAYEQYF	TGTGCCAGCAGTCAAGGACAGGGGTTTGGAGCCTACGAGCAGTACTTC
TRBJ1-1	-	TRBV11-2	-	CASSLAGDTEAFF	TGTGCCAGCAGCTTAGCTGGGGATACCGAAGCTTTCTTT
TRBJ2-3	TRBD2	TRBV14	-	CASSLYSGWAPDTQYF	TGTGCCAGCAGCCTATATAGCGGGTGGGCCCCAGATACGCAGTATTTT
TRBJ1-2	-	TRBV6-5	once	CASSDIWENGYTF	TGTGCCAGCAGCGACATATGGGAAAATGGCTACACCTTC
TRBJ2-1	TRBD2	TRBV19	-	CASSIASGGKPEQFF	TGTGCCAGTAGTATTGCTAGCGGGGGGAAACCGGAGCAGTTCTTC
TRBJ1-3	-	TRBV6-7	-	CASKSPCSGNTIYF	TGTGCCAGCAAATCCCCTTGCTCTGGAAACACCATATATTTT
TRBJ1-2	TRBD1	TRBV5-4	-	CASSRNRGHGYTF	TGTGCCAGCAGCCGAAACAGGGGGCATGGCTACACCTTC
TRBJ1-2	TRBD1	TRBV4-3	once	CASSQGTLGQGAVRGYTF	TGCGCCAGCAGCCAAGGTACCCTTGGACAGGGGGCAGTGAGAGGCTACACCTTC